This T cell receptor (beta chain) was captured in a study of OX40 agonist ivuxolimab in advanced cancers. Across the study: Ivuxolimab is an agonistic anti-OX40 (CD134) antibody, and patients were treated with it. Earlier treatment with anti-PD-1, anti-PD-L1 or anti-CTLA-4 was permitted, and over 35% had received some. Study-wide findings and caveats: Both CD4+ and CD8+ T cell populations in blood had undergone clonal expansion by week 6 at 0.1 to 3.0 mg/kg. Also showing low normalized T-cell clonal expansion were some of the nonresponders.

V dropped 2 bases and J dropped 1 base, with 7 bases sitting between them. Germline V gives CDR1 SGHAT, CDR2 FQNNGV. The CDR3 spans 14 residues. The repertoire was sequenced with immunoSEQ multiplex PCR; TCRdb's copy has only in-frame clones and lacks some. This sample carries roughly 71,000 clones, around 90% of them seen once, and the ten largest clones take around 0.98%. With respect to this clone: No antigen is known for it.

The receptor was derived from an adult with an advanced solid tumor such as melanoma, head and neck, liver or kidney cancer. Sequenced here: CD4+ or CD8+ T cells sorted from blood, sampled in a trial of the OX40 agonist ivuxolimab. The rearrangement links TRBV11-2 to TRBJ2-3; D is perhaps TRBD1 (6 bases). The CDR3 reads CASSLRQGTDTQYF. The CDR3 region has the DNA TGTGCCAGCAGCTTAAGACAGGGCACAGATACGCAGTATTTT.